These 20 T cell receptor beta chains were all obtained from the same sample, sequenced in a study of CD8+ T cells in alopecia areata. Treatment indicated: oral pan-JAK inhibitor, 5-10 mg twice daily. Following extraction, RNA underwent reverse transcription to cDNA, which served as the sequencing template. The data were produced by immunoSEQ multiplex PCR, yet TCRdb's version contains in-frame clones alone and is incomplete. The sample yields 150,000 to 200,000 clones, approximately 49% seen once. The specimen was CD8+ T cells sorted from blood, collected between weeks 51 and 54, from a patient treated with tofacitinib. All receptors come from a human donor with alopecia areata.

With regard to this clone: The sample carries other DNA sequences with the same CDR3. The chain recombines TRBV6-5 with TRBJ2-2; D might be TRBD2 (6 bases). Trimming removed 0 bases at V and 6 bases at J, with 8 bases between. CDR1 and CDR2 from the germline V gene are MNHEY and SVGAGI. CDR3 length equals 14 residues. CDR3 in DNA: TGTGCCAGCAGTTACTCGGAGGGGCCCGGGGAGCTGTTTTTT. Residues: CASSYSEGPGELFF.

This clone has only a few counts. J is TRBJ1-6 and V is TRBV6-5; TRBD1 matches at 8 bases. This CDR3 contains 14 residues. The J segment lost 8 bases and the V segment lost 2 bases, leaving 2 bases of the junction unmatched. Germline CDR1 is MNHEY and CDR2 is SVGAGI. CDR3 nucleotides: TGTGCCAGCAGTTACGGACAGGGACATTCACCCCTCCACTTT. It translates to CASSYGQGHSPLHF.

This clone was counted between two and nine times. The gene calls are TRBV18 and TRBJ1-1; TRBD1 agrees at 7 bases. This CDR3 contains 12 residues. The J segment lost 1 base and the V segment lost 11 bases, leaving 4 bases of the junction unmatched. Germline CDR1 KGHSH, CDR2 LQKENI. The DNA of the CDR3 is TGTGCCGGCCGACAGGGGAACACTGAAGCTTTCTTT. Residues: CAGRQGNTEAFF.

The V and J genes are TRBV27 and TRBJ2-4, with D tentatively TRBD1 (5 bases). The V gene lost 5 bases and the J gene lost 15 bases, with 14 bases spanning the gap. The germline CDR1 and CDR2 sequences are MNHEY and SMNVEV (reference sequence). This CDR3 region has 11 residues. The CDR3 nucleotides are TGTGCCAGCAGTCAGGGTGGCCGAAGGTACTTC. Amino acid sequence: CASSQGGRRYF.

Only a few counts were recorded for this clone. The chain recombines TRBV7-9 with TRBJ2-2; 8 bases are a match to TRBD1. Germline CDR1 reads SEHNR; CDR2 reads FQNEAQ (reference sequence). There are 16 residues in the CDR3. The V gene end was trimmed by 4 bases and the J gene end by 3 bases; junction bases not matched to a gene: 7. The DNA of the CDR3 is TGTGCCAGCAGCTACAAAGACAGGGGTCACACCGGGGAGCTGTTTTTT. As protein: CASSYKDRGHTGELFF.

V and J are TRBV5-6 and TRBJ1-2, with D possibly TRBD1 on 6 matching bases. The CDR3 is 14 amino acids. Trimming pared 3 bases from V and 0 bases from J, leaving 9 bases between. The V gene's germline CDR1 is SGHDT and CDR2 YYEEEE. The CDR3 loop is CASSWDTSNYGYTF. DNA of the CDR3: TGTGCCAGCAGCTGGGACACCTCTAACTATGGCTACACCTTC.

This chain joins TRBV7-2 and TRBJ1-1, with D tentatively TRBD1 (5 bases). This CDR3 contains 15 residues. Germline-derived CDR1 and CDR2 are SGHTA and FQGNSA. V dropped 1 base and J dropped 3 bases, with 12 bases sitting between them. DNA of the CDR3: TGTGCCAGCAGCTTAGTTCAAGGGGCTTACACTGAAGCTTTCTTT. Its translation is CASSLVQGAYTEAFF.

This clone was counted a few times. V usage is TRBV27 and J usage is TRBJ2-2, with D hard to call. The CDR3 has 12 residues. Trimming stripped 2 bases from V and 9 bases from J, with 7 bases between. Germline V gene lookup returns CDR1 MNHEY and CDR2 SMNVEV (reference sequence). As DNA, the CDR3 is TGTGCCAGCAGTTTAGATGGCCGGGAGCTGTTTTTT. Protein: CASSLDGRELFF.

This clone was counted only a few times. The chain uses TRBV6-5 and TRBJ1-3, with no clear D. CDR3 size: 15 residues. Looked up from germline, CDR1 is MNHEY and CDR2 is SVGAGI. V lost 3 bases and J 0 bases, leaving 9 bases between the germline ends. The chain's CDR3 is CASSYNAYSGNTIYF. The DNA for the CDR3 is TGTGCCAGCAGTTATAACGCCTACTCTGGAAACACCATATATTTT.

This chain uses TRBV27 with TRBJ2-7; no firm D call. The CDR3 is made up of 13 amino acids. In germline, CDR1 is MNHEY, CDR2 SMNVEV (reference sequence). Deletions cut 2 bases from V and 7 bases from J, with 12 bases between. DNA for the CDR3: TGTGCCAGCAGTTTAATGGACGGCGATGAGCAGTACTTC. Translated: CASSLMDGDEQYF.

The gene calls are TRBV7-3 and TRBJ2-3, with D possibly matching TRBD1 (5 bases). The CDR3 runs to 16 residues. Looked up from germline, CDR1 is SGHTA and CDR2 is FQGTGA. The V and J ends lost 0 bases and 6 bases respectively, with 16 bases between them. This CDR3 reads CASSLTGAGGRDTQYF. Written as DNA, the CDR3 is TGTGCCAGCAGCTTAACTGGGGCCGGCGGCCGTGATACGCAGTATTTT.

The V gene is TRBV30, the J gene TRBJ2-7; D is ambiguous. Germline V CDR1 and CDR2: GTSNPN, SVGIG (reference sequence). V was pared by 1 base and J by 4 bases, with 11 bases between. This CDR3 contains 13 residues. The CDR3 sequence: CAWSGRFEYEQYF. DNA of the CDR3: TGTGCCTGGAGTGGCAGGTTTGAATACGAGCAGTACTTC. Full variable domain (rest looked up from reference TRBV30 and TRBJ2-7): SQTIHQWPATLVQPVGSPLSLECTVEGTSNPNLYWYRQAAGRGLQLLFYSVGIGQISSEVPQNLSASRPQDRQFILSSKKLLLSDSGFYLCAWSGRFEYEQYFGPGTRLTVT.

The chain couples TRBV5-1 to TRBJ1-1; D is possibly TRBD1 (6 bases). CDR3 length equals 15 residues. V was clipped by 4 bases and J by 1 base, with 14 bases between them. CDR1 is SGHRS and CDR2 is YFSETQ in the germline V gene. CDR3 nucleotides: TGCGCCAGCAGCCTATCACCGGGACAGAACACTGAAGCTTTCTTT. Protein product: CASSLSPGQNTEAFF. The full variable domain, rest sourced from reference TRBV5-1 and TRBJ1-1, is KAGVTQTPRYLIKTRGQQVTLSCSPISGHRSVSWYQQTPGQGLQFLFEYFSETQRNKGNFPGRFSGRQFSNSRSEMNVSTLELGDSALYLCASSLSPGQNTEAFFGQGTRLTVV.

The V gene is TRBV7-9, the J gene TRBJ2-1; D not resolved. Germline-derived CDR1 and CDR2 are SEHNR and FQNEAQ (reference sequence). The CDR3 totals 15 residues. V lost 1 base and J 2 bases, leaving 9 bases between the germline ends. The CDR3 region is CASSLDGKTYNEQFF. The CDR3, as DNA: TGTGCCAGCAGCTTAGATGGCAAGACCTACAATGAGCAGTTCTTC.

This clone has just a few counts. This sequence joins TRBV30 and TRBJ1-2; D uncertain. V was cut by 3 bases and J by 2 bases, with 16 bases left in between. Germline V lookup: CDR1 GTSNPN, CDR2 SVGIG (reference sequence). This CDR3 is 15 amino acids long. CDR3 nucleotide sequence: TGTGCCTGGAGCCCGGATGCCAGTCCAAACTATGGCTACACCTTC. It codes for CAWSPDASPNYGYTF.

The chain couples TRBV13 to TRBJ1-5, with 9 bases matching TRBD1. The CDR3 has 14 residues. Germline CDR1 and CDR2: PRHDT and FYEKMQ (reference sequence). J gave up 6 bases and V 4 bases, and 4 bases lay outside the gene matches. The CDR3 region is CASSWGQGGQPQHF. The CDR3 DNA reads TGTGCCAGCAGCTGGGGACAGGGTGGTCAGCCCCAGCATTTT. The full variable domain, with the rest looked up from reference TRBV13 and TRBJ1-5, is AAGVIQSPRHLIKEKRETATLKCYPIPRHDTVYWYQQGPGQDPQFLISFYEKMQSDKGSIPDRFSAQQFSDYHSELNMSSLELGDSALYFCASSWGQGGQPQHFGDGTRLSIL.

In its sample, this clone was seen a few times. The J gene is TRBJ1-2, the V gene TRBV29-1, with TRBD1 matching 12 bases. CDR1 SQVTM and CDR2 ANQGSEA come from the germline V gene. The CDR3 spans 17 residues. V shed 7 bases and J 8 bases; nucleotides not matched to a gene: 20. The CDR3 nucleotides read TGCAGCGCTTTGGCGGATTCCCGGGACAGGGGGCGAAGAGGCTACACCTTC. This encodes CSALADSRDRGRRGYTF.

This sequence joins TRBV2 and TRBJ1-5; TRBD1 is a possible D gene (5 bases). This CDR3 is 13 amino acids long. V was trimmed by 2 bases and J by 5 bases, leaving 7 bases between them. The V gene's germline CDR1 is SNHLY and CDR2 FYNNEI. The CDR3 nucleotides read TGTGCCAGCAGTGAATGGGGGGATCAGCCCCAGCATTTT. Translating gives CASSEWGDQPQHF.

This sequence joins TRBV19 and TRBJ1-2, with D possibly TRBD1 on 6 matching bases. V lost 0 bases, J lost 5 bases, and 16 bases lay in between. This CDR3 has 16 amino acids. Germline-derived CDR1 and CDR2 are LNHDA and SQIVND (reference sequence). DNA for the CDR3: TGTGCCAGTAGTATAGATACCGGGACAAAACTGTATGGCTACACCTTC. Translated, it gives CASSIDTGTKLYGYTF. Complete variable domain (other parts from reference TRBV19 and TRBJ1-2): DGGITQSPKYLFRKEGQNVTLSCEQNLNHDAMYWYRQDPGQGLRLIYYSQIVNDFQKGDIAEGYSVSREKKESFPLTVTSAQKNPTAFYLCASSIDTGTKLYGYTFGSGTRLTVV.

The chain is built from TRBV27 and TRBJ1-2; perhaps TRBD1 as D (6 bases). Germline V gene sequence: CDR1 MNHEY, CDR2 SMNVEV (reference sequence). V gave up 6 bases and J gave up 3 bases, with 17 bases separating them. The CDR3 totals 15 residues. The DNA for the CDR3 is TGTGCCAGCAGCCATTTCCCCCAGGGGCACTATGGCTACACCTTC. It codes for CASSHFPQGHYGYTF.